A selection of T cell receptor beta chains follows, all from one sample in a study of blood T cells in healthy people across ages. TCRdb reanalysed the 5' RACE reads using MiXCR and keeps one entry per CDR3 protein. The sample records hundreds of thousands of distinct CDR3 sequences, more than 55% being singletons. The sequencing sample was made of blood. Source of these receptors: a man aged 35-49 years in good health. The CDR3 runs from the conserved cysteine through the conserved F or W. Each record gives: CDR3 length, V gene, clone size, J gene, D gene, CDR3 DNA, CDR3 protein. D genes are given only for firm matches. Rows give clone size only sometimes, using once, few, many, or a class for an expanded clone.

length: 12
V: TRBV6-6
size: few
J: TRBJ1-1
D: TRBD1
DNA: TGTGCCCACAGGGGAGGGAACACTGAAGCTTTCTTT
CDR3: CAHRGGNTEAFF

length: 18
V: TRBV20-1
size: NA
J: TRBJ1-6
D: TRBD1
DNA: TGCAGTGCTCTAACCGGGACAGGGGGACGCTCCTATAATTCACCCCTCCACTTT
CDR3: CSALTGTGGRSYNSPLHF

length: 12
V: TRBV28
size: few
J: TRBJ1-2
D: NA
DNA: TGTGCCAGCAGCTCAGTGGTTAATGGCTACACCTTC
CDR3: CASSSVVNGYTF

length: 14
V: TRBV15
size: NA
J: TRBJ2-5
D: NA
DNA: TGTGCCACCAGCAGAGATCGACAGCAAAAGACCCAGTACTTC
CDR3: CATSRDRQQKTQYF

length: 15
V: TRBV28
size: NA
J: TRBJ2-3
D: TRBD1
DNA: TGTGCCAGCAGACCTCCGGGACAGACCACAGATACGCAGTATTTT
CDR3: CASRPPGQTTDTQYF

length: 16
V: TRBV20-1
size: NA
J: TRBJ1-6
D: NA
DNA: TGCAGTGCTAGAGGAGACAGTCGTCCTGAGAATTCACCCCTCCACTTT
CDR3: CSARGDSRPENSPLHF

length: 15
V: TRBV7-2
size: NA
J: TRBJ1-2
D: NA
DNA: TGTGCCAGCAGCTTAGCGGCACGGGGGGTCGGGGGCTACACCTTC
CDR3: CASSLAARGVGGYTF

length: 13
V: TRBV29-1
size: once
J: TRBJ2-1
D: NA
DNA: TGCAGCGTTGAACTAGCGACTCACAATGAGCAGTTCTTC
CDR3: CSVELATHNEQFF

length: 12
V: TRBV29-1
size: few
J: TRBJ2-5
D: NA
DNA: TGCAGCGTTGATGGGGTCCCGGAGACCCAGTACTTC
CDR3: CSVDGVPETQYF

length: 12
V: TRBV12-3/TRBV12-4
size: few
J: TRBJ1-1
D: NA
DNA: TGTGCCAGCAGTCCCCCTTACACTGAAGCTTTCTTT
CDR3: CASSPPYTEAFF

length: 16
V: TRBV24-1
size: few
J: TRBJ2-3
D: TRBD1
DNA: TGTGCCACCAGTGGTCCGCAGGGGGAGAGGGCAGATACGCAGTATTTT
CDR3: CATSGPQGERADTQYF

length: 16
V: TRBV7-2
size: NA
J: TRBJ2-5
D: NA
DNA: TGTGCCAGCAGTCCAACCAGCGCGCCCTCCCAAGGAGCCCAGTACTTC
CDR3: CASSPTSAPSQGAQYF

length: 16
V: TRBV15
size: NA
J: TRBJ2-1
D: TRBD2
DNA: TGTGCCACCAGCAGAGGCAGACTAGCAGGAGTCGGTGAGCAGTTCTTC
CDR3: CATSRGRLAGVGEQFF

length: 16
V: TRBV28
size: NA
J: TRBJ2-7
D: TRBD1
DNA: TGTGCCAGCGGAATAATCCCGGGACAGGTCTCCTACGAGCAGTACTTC
CDR3: CASGIIPGQVSYEQYF

length: 15
V: TRBV9
size: few
J: TRBJ2-3
D: NA
DNA: TGTGCCAGCAGCGTAGGAGGGGGTAACACAGATACGCAGTATTTT
CDR3: CASSVGGGNTDTQYF

length: 17
V: TRBV6-2/TRBV6-3
size: NA
J: TRBJ2-3
D: TRBD1
DNA: TGTGCCAGCAGAACTACCGCGGGACAGGGATTTACAGATACGCAGTATTTT
CDR3: CASRTTAGQGFTDTQYF

length: 15
V: TRBV20-1
size: NA
J: TRBJ2-7
D: NA
DNA: TGCAGTGCGCGCGACCGTCTACTCTCCTACAATGAGCAGTACTTC
CDR3: CSARDRLLSYNEQYF

length: 16
V: TRBV29-1
size: few
J: TRBJ2-3
D: NA
DNA: TGCAGCGTTCTCGGTTCGGGTTCTCGGCGCACAGATACGCAGTATTTT
CDR3: CSVLGSGSRRTDTQYF

length: 13
V: TRBV20-1
size: NA
J: TRBJ1-2
D: NA
DNA: TGCAGTGCTCCGACCAAGGGTATATTGGGCTACACCTTC
CDR3: CSAPTKGILGYTF

length: 16
V: TRBV3-1
size: few
J: TRBJ2-7
D: NA
DNA: TGTGCCAGCAGCCCATATAGGACGGGCAGCTCCTACGAGCAGTACTTC
CDR3: CASSPYRTGSSYEQYF

length: 19
V: TRBV4-3
size: few
J: TRBJ1-2
D: TRBD1
DNA: TGCGCCAGCAGCCAAGATCCACCCGGGACAGCTCTACGTAACTATGGCTACACCTTC
CDR3: CASSQDPPGTALRNYGYTF

length: 16
V: TRBV18
size: NA
J: TRBJ2-7
D: NA
DNA: TGTGCCAGCTCACCCTCTGTAACCCCGGAGCTCTCCGAGCAGTACTTC
CDR3: CASSPSVTPELSEQYF

length: 13
V: TRBV2
size: once
J: TRBJ1-6
D: NA
DNA: TGTGCCAGCTCAACTACGAGGGATTCACCCCTCCACTTT
CDR3: CASSTTRDSPLHF

length: 16
V: TRBV27
size: NA
J: TRBJ1-5
D: TRBD1
DNA: TGTGCCAGCAGCCCTAGGACAGGGGCGGGCAATCAGCCCCAGCATTTT
CDR3: CASSPRTGAGNQPQHF

length: 14
V: TRBV5-1
size: few
J: TRBJ2-5
D: TRBD2
DNA: TGCGCCAGCAGCTTCTTCCTAGCGGGAGAGACCCAGTACTTC
CDR3: CASSFFLAGETQYF

length: 17
V: TRBV27
size: NA
J: TRBJ1-1
D: TRBD1
DNA: TGTGCCAGCAGTCACAGGACAGGGGGCGAATCGGGCACTGAAGCTTTCTTT
CDR3: CASSHRTGGESGTEAFF

length: 16
V: TRBV5-6
size: once
J: TRBJ2-1
D: TRBD2
DNA: TGTGCCAGCAGCTTCCGCGCGGGGGTAGTGGGCAATGAGCAGTTCTTC
CDR3: CASSFRAGVVGNEQFF

length: 16
V: TRBV14
size: NA
J: TRBJ2-7
D: NA
DNA: TGTGCCAGCAGCCCGGAGGGACAGATTAGCTCCTACGAGCAGTACTTC
CDR3: CASSPEGQISSYEQYF

length: 18
V: TRBV4-1
size: few
J: TRBJ2-7
D: TRBD2
DNA: TGCGCCAGCAGCCAAGATTGGGGAGGGACGATTGGGGATTACGAGCAGTACTTC
CDR3: CASSQDWGGTIGDYEQYF

length: 14
V: TRBV29-1
size: many
J: TRBJ2-7
D: NA
DNA: TGCAGCGTTGACATTCAGGGAGGATCCTACGAGCAGTACTTC
CDR3: CSVDIQGGSYEQYF